The present TCR beta chain was sequenced within a study of beta chain features in type 1 diabetes. Sequencing targeted expressed TCRB transcripts, as all isolated RNA had been reverse transcribed. The table came from immunoSEQ multiplex PCR; TCRdb's copy has only in-frame clones and leaves some out. The repertoire holds around 300,000 clones, with approximately 10% as singletons. Every sorted population was more than 95% pure. Worth noting for this clone: The antigen is unknown.

Study findings and constraints: Shorter TCRB CDR3s, moderately but significantly so, marked every one of the four CD4+ subsets in Type 1 diabetes patients.

This CDR3 contains 15 residues. CDR1 is SEHNR and CDR2 is FQNEAQ in the germline V gene (reference sequence). The ends lost 0 bases at V and 7 bases at J; junction bases unmatched: 7. This TCR derives from a woman in her 30s in good health. What was sequenced was naive CD4+ T cells from blood. The genes are TRBV7-9 and TRBJ1-2; 8 bases fit TRBD1. Here the CDR3 reads CASSLAGQVFSGYTF. The CDR3, as DNA: TGTGCCAGCAGCTTAGCGGGACAGGTTTTCAGTGGCTACACCTTC. The full variable domain, in which reference TRBV7-9 and TRBJ1-2 provide the parts outside the CDR3, is DTGVSQNPRHKITKRGQNVTFRCDPISEHNRLYWYRQTLGQGPEFLTYFQNEAQLEKSRLLSDRFSAERPKGSFSTLEIQRTEQGDSAMYLCASSLAGQVFSGYTFGSGTRLTVV.